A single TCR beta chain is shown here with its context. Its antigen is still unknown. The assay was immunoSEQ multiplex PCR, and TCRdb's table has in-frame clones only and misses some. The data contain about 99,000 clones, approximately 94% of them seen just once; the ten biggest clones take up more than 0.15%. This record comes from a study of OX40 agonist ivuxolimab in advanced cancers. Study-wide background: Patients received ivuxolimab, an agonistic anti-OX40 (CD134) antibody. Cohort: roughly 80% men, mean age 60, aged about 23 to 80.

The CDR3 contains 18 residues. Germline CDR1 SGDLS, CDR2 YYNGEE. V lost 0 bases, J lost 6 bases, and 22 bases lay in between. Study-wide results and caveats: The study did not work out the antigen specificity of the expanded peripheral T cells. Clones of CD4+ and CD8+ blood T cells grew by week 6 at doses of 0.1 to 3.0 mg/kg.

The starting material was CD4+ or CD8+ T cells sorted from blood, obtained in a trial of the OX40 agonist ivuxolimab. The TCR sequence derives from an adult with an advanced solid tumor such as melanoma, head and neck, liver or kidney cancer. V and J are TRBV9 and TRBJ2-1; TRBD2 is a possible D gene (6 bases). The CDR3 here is CASSVGGLGATRSNEQFF. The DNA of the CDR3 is TGTGCCAGCAGCGTAGGGGGACTCGGGGCCACTAGGTCCAATGAGCAGTTCTTC.